Below, 30 T cell receptor beta chains from the same sample are listed, as sequenced in a study of breast tumors, draining lymph nodes, adjacent tissues. Each CDR3 protein gets one entry after TCRdb re-called the multiplex PCR reads with MiXCR. The sample includes 85,000 to 120,000 distinct CDR3 sequences, about 29% seen only once; the top ten take approximately 5.3%. Breast cancer patients provided tissue from their axillary draining lymph nodes. Sequenced input: axillary lymph node tissue. Receptors originate from a female donor with breast cancer. Some clones in this sample may be carry-over from other donors' samples.

This clonotype was observed a handful of times. Being one base from a much bigger clone, this may be a read error. The rearrangement joins TRBV20-1 to TRBJ2-2; D may be TRBD1 (5 bases). CDR1 and CDR2 from the germline V gene are DFQATT and SNEGSKA (reference sequence). CDR3 length: 17 residues. V shed 0 bases and J shed 7 bases, with 21 bases lying between them. This CDR3 is CSARDSATQAIFGELFF. The CDR3 bases are TGCAGTGCTAGAGATTCCGCGACACAGGCGATCTTCGGGGAGCTGTTTTTT.

This clonotype showed up many times. The chain joins TRBV4-1 to TRBJ2-3; the match to TRBD2 covers 10 bases. V shed 5 bases and J 4 bases; nucleotides not matched to a gene: 3. The CDR3 has 14 amino acids. Germline assignment: CDR1 MGHRA and CDR2 YSYEKL. CDR3 protein: CASSIAGGPDTQYF. In DNA, the CDR3 is TGCGCCAGCAGCATAGCGGGGGGCCCAGATACGCAGTATTTT.

The chain uses TRBV2 and TRBJ1-2; D is unclear. Trimming removed 8 bases at V and 7 bases at J, with 11 bases between. Germline loops: CDR1 SNHLY, CDR2 FYNNEI. The CDR3 has 11 residues. The CDR3, as DNA: TGTGCCAGCTTGGATCAGCGTGGCTACACCTTC. This sequence encodes CASLDQRGYTF.

At least ten counts were recorded for this clonotype. The rearrangement uses TRBV5-4 and TRBJ2-7, with D perhaps matching TRBD1 (6 bases). Germline V gene data show CDR1 as SGHNT and CDR2 as YYREEE (reference sequence). Trimming shortened V by 4 bases and J by 3 bases, and 14 bases separated the two germline ends. The CDR3 loop spans 14 amino acids. The CDR3 coding sequence is TGTGCCAGCAGCGGGGGACATTCCCTCTACGAGCAGTACTTC. Protein product: CASSGGHSLYEQYF.

This clonotype has at least ten counts. The chain employs TRBV7-8 and TRBJ2-2, with TRBD2 identical over 8 bases. The germline CDR1 and CDR2 sequences are SGHVS and FQNEAQ. The junction had 7 bases not matched to a gene; V was cut back by 7 bases and J by 3 bases. The CDR3 sequence is 15 residues long. Here the CDR3 DNA reads TGTGCCAGCACCGCCGGGACTAGGGACACCGGGGAGCTGTTTTTT. The encoded protein is CASTAGTRDTGELFF.

This clonotype appeared many times. The chain employs TRBV7-3 and TRBJ2-1, with D perhaps TRBD1 or TRBD2 (6 bases each). Germline V gene lookup returns CDR1 SGHTA and CDR2 FQGTGA. CDR3 size: 14 residues. The V end was cut by 5 bases, the J end by 7 bases, with 15 bases between. The CDR3 nucleotides read TGTGCCAGCAGCGGGGGGCTCCTTGGTAATGAGCAGTTCTTC. Protein sequence: CASSGGLLGNEQFF.

The J gene is TRBJ1-2, the V gene TRBV2; possibly TRBD1 for D (6 bases). The CDR3 sequence is 16 residues long. CDR1 is SNHLY, CDR2 FYNNEI, per germline. Trimming removed 0 bases from V and 7 bases from J, with 18 bases in between. CDR3 region: CASSEARGGSPSGYTF. Here the CDR3 DNA reads TGTGCCAGCAGTGAAGCCCGAGGGGGGAGTCCCTCTGGCTACACCTTC.

This clonotype appeared many times. The chain employs TRBV20-1 and TRBJ2-7, with a weak D call TRBD2 (6 bases). The germline CDR1 and CDR2 sequences are DFQATT and SNEGSKA (reference sequence). This CDR3 has 15 amino acids. Deletions cut 6 bases from V and 1 base from J, with 19 bases between. The CDR3 nucleotides are TGCAGTGCCCAGCCCCCTCTTAGCGGATCCTACGAGCAGTACTTC. It specifies CSAQPPLSGSYEQYF.

In its sample, this clonotype was seen many times. The CDR3 DNA reads as TGTGCCAGCAGCTTAGCGGGATCGGGGGCCCCGAACACCGGGGAGCTGTTTTTT. Translating it yields CASSLAGSGAPNTGELFF. The chain combines TRBV7-9 with TRBJ2-2; D is perhaps TRBD1 or TRBD2 (6 bases each). Germline CDR1 is SEHNR and CDR2 is FQNEAQ (reference sequence). The CDR3 consists of 18 residues. Trimming took 0 bases from V and 0 from J, leaving 14 bases between them. Combining the CDR3 with reference TRBV7-9 and TRBJ2-2 gives the whole variable domain DTGVSQNPRHKITKRGQNVTFRCDPISEHNRLYWYRQTLGQGPEFLTYFQNEAQLEKSRLLSDRFSAERPKGSFSTLEIQRTEQGDSAMYLCASSLAGSGAPNTGELFFGEGSRLTVL.

V and J are TRBV4-3 and TRBJ1-5; D is possibly TRBD1 (5 bases). This CDR3 spans 13 amino acids. Germline loops: CDR1 LGHNA, CDR2 YSLEER. V lost 4 bases, J lost 3 bases, and 7 bases lay in between. CDR3 in amino acids: CASSLDNNQPQHF. The CDR3 DNA is TGCGCCAGCAGCCTGGACAACAATCAGCCCCAGCATTTT.

With regard to this clonotype: Mismatch with germline at one junction end may stem from a read error. The chain uses TRBV7-2 and TRBJ2-7; TRBD2 aligns across 8 bases. The CDR3 sequence is 16 residues long. Germline CDR1 reads SGHTA; CDR2 reads FQGNSA. In DNA form, the CDR3 reads TGTGCCTGCAGCTACGGGACTAGAGTAGGCGGCTACGAGCAGTACTTC. This codes for CACSYGTRVGGYEQYF.

With regard to this clonotype: The limits of the CDR3 on the DNA are not certain, so only TCRdb's listed CDR3 is given. The rearrangement joins TRBV7-9 to TRBJ1-2; the table's TRBD1 call for D was not verified on the DNA. In germline, CDR1 is SEHNR, CDR2 FQNEAQ (reference sequence). The CDR3 is made up of 21 amino acids, end residues included. The CDR3 reads CASSIYLCSVSGGTFNYGYTF.

This clonotype was seen many times. This may be a read error, as it is one base from a much larger clone. V and J are TRBV5-4 and TRBJ2-7; D not resolved. V lost 2 bases, J lost 5 bases, and 14 bases lay in between. CDR3 length: 14 residues. Germline V gene data show CDR1 as SGHNT and CDR2 as YYREEE (reference sequence). The CDR3 loop is CASSFHGARNEQYF. The CDR3 region has the DNA TGTGCCAGCAGCTTCCACGGAGCCAGAAACGAGCAGTACTTC.

In this sample, this clonotype turned up many times. The chain is built from TRBV6-6 and TRBJ2-2; TRBD2 might be the D (5 bases). With 5 bases removed from V and 7 bases from J, the gap between germline ends came to 11 bases. This CDR3 has 13 residues. Germline V gene data show CDR1 as MNHNY and CDR2 as SVGAGI (reference sequence). The CDR3 loop reads CASSHGINGELFF. CDR3 nucleotides: TGTGCCAGCAGTCACGGGATTAACGGGGAGCTGTTTTTT.

In its sample, this clonotype was seen many times. J is TRBJ2-3 and V is TRBV6-6; D possibly corresponds to TRBD2 (5 bases). With 6 bases removed from V and 10 bases from J, the gap between germline ends came to 14 bases. The CDR3 consists of 12 residues. The germline V gene has CDR1 MNHNY and CDR2 SVGAGI (reference sequence). The CDR3 DNA reads TGTGCCAGCAGGTCTACTAGTCTAGCGCAGTATTTT. Translating it yields CASRSTSLAQYF.

V is TRBV7-2 and J is TRBJ2-7; D not resolved. Germline V lookup: CDR1 SGHTA, CDR2 FQGNSA. The CDR3 length is 11 residues. Trimming pared 4 bases from V and 13 bases from J, leaving 14 bases between. DNA of the CDR3: TGTGCCAGCAGCTCCGGCTACGGGCAATACTTC. It translates to CASSSGYGQYF.

This clonotype was observed many times. Given a much more abundant clone one base away, this may be a read error. The conserved phenylalanine or tryptophan normally closing the CDR3 is absent here, so this likely arose from a read error. The rearrangement uses TRBV7-8 and TRBJ2-5; D is perhaps TRBD1 (5 bases). The CDR3 length is 14 residues. Germline V gene data show CDR1 as SGHVS and CDR2 as FQNEAQ. V dropped 2 bases and J dropped 1 base, with 8 bases sitting between them. The CDR3 here is CASSLRTSQETQYL. In DNA form, the CDR3 reads TGTGCCAGCAGCTTAAGGACATCCCAAGAGACCCAGTACCTC.

This clonotype has at least ten counts. The chain links TRBV28 to TRBJ1-5; 7 nucleotides match TRBD1. V lost 3 bases to trimming and J lost 0 bases; unmatched junction nucleotides: 2. Germline assignment: CDR1 MDHEN and CDR2 SYDVKM. The CDR3 is made up of 15 amino acids. CDR3 coding DNA: TGTGCCAGCAGTTTGGACAGGTATAGCAATCAGCCCCAGCATTTT. Translating gives CASSLDRYSNQPQHF.

The chain combines TRBV24-1 with TRBJ2-2, with no clear D. The CDR3 has 12 residues. Trimming took 5 bases from V and 8 from J, leaving 8 bases between them. CDR1 is KGHDR and CDR2 is SFDVKD in the germline V gene. CDR3 nucleotides: TGTGCCACCAGTGTTCTGACAGGGGAGCTGTTTTTT. Its protein product is CATSVLTGELFF.

The chain combines TRBV7-2 with TRBJ2-7, with D perhaps matching TRBD1 (6 bases). Deletions cut 3 bases from V and 2 bases from J, with 8 bases between. Germline CDR1 is SGHTA and CDR2 is FQGNSA. CDR3 size: 13 residues. The CDR3 nucleotides are TGTGCCAGCAGCTTTGGACAGACCTACGAGCAGTACTTC. The encoded protein is CASSFGQTYEQYF.

A few counts support this clonotype. This sequence may be a read error, since a much larger clone differs from it by one base. Given the absence of the conserved phenylalanine or tryptophan at the CDR3 end, a read error is likely. The chain employs TRBV19 and TRBJ2-5; 8 bases are a match to TRBD2. The germline V gene has CDR1 LNHDA and CDR2 SQIVND (reference sequence). V gave up 5 bases and J gave up 1 base; unmatched junction bases: 9. CDR3 length: 16 amino acids. CDR3 residues: CASSFKSGGLQETQYS. CDR3 nucleotide sequence: TGTGCCAGTAGTTTTAAAAGCGGGGGCCTCCAAGAGACCCAGTACTCC.

This clonotype has a count of ten or more. The chain employs TRBV20-1 and TRBJ2-3; 10 bases map to TRBD2. CDR3 length: 15 amino acids. Germline V CDR1 and CDR2: DFQATT, SNEGSKA (reference sequence). Trimming cost V 5 bases and J 4 bases; bases outside gene matches: 9. CDR3 protein: CSAGPSGGAADTQYF. The CDR3 region has the DNA TGCAGTGCTGGGCCAAGCGGGGGGGCCGCAGATACGCAGTATTTT.

This clonotype was seen at least ten times. This rearrangement joins TRBV6-2 or TRBV6-3 to TRBJ1-2, with D perhaps matching TRBD1 (5 bases). Trimming left V 2 bases short and J 9 bases short, with 7 bases between. Germline values: CDR1 MNHEY, CDR2 SVGEGT. CDR3 length equals 11 residues. CDR3 protein: CASSYGASYTF. CDR3 DNA sequence: TGTGCCAGCAGTTACGGGGCGAGCTACACCTTC.

At least ten counts were recorded for this clonotype. The chain has TRBV7-9 and TRBJ2-7, with TRBD1 matching 8 bases. The CDR3 extends over 14 amino acids. CDR1 is SEHNR, CDR2 FQNEAQ, per germline (reference sequence). The V gene end was trimmed by 6 bases and the J gene end by 3 bases; junction bases not matched to a gene: 7. CDR3: CASRPTGVDYEQYF. DNA of the CDR3: TGTGCCAGCAGACCGACAGGGGTAGACTACGAGCAGTACTTC.

V gene TRBV29-1 combines with J gene TRBJ1-2; no definite D call. CDR1 SQVTM and CDR2 ANQGSEA come from the germline V gene. Trimming took 4 bases from V and 4 from J, leaving 10 bases between them. The CDR3 sequence is 12 residues long. The CDR3 here is CSVVLGSYGYTF. The CDR3 DNA sequence: TGCAGCGTTGTACTAGGGTCCTATGGCTACACCTTC.

This clonotype was found many times. The chain employs TRBV28 and TRBJ2-7; 7 positions match TRBD2. The CDR3 is made up of 16 amino acids. V shed 6 bases and J 4 bases; nucleotides not matched to a gene: 15. Germline V gives CDR1 MDHEN, CDR2 SYDVKM. The CDR3 protein is CASRHKLFSGPYEQYF. CDR3 DNA: TGTGCCAGCAGACATAAGCTTTTTAGCGGGCCTTACGAGCAGTACTTC. The complete variable domain, with remaining parts taken from reference TRBV28 and TRBJ2-7, reads DVKVTQSSRYLVKRTGEKVFLECVQDMDHENMFWYRQDPGLGLRLIYFSYDVKMKEKGDIPEGYSVSREKKERFSLILESASTNQTSMYLCASRHKLFSGPYEQYFGPGTRLTVT.

At least ten counts were recorded for this clonotype. The chain links TRBV14 to TRBJ1-6; D not resolved. The germline V and J ends were trimmed by 2 bases and 6 bases, with 5 bases remaining between them. This CDR3 spans 13 amino acids. Germline values: CDR1 SGHDN, CDR2 FVKESK. This CDR3 reads CASSQPGNSPLHF. CDR3 coding DNA: TGTGCCAGCAGCCAACCGGGTAATTCACCCCTCCACTTT.

Many counts were recorded for this clonotype. The chain carries TRBV20-1 and TRBJ2-4; a weak D match, TRBD2 (6 bases). Germline V gene data show CDR1 as DFQATT and CDR2 as SNEGSKA (reference sequence). V lost 3 bases and J lost 3, with 9 bases in between. The CDR3 length is 13 residues. The DNA for the CDR3 is TGCAGTGCTAGTGGAGGGTACAAAAACATTCAGTACTTC. This translates into CSASGGYKNIQYF.

V and J are TRBV5-6 and TRBJ2-5; TRBD1 matches at 12 bases. This CDR3 spans 17 amino acids. CDR1 is SGHDT and CDR2 is YYEEEE in the germline V gene. Germline trimming cut 4 bases from V and 2 bases from J; bases unmatched to any gene: 9. CDR3 protein: CASSITGTGGRQETQYF. The CDR3 nucleotides read TGTGCCAGCAGCATCACTGGGACAGGGGGCCGACAAGAGACCCAGTACTTC.

Comments on this clonotype: This could be a read error, since a much larger clone is one nucleotide away. This chain uses TRBV3-1 with TRBJ2-2; the match to TRBD2 covers 9 bases. This CDR3 contains 18 residues. Per the germline V gene, CDR1 is LGHDT and CDR2 is YNNKEL (reference sequence). The CDR3 loop reads CASSQTSVAGANTGEPFF. In DNA form, the CDR3 reads TGTGCCAGCAGCCAAACTTCTGTAGCGGGGGCTAACACCGGGGAGCCGTTTTTT.